This T cell receptor (beta chain) was sequenced for a study of control samples from healthy donors and cancer patients. Trimming left V 0 bases short and J 1 base short, with 18 bases between. The CDR3 extends over 18 amino acids. Germline assignment: CDR1 LGHDT and CDR2 YNNKEL (reference sequence). The assay was immunoSEQ multiplex PCR, and TCRdb's table has in-frame clones only and misses some. In the table there are roughly 120,000 clones, around 88% of which are singletons. Specimen: blood. The chain couples TRBV3-1 (or the pseudogene TRBV3-2) to TRBJ1-1; no reliable D call. The source of this sequence is a man aged 40-49 years in good health. The CDR3 bases are TGTGCCAGCAGCCAAGATTTTGATCCAAGTGAACAGAACACTGAAGCTTTCTTT. Translating gives CASSQDFDPSEQNTEAFF.